This record covers a single T cell receptor (beta chain). No antigen is known for it. The data are from a study of STAT3 mutations in large granular lymphocyte leukemia. Findings of the study overall: Differing intervals and regimens complicate linking therapy response to clone burden. In T-cell large granular lymphocyte leukemia, about half of patients showed multiple immunodominant subclonotypes.

The repertoire was sequenced with immunoSEQ multiplex PCR; TCRdb's copy has only in-frame clones and lacks some. In the table there are under 15,000 clones, more than 75% of which are singletons. The sequence was collected from a man aged 40-55 years with T-cell large granular lymphocyte leukemia. Some clones in this sample may be carry-over from other donors' samples. The sequencing input was peripheral blood mononuclear cells.

CDR3 residues: CASSSTRNYGYTF. The CDR3 DNA follows: TGTGCCAGCAGCTCGACTAGGAACTATGGCTACACCTTC. The rearrangement uses TRBV7-2 and TRBJ1-2; no firm D call. Germline V gene data show CDR1 as SGHTA and CDR2 as FQGNSA. V gave up 4 bases and J gave up 2 bases, with 8 bases separating them. The CDR3 has 13 amino acids.